This T cell receptor (beta chain) was profiled in a study of T cell responses to AZD1222 COVID-19 vaccine. Findings of the study overall: Spike-specific TCR breadth and depth rose after two AZD1222 doses. Donor demographics were predominantly white British with a female majority; clonal diversity may be underestimated. In the spike-specific TCR repertoire, nearly half reportedly target unmutated variant regions. Just a handful of AZD1222 recipients were seropositive at baseline.

The data were produced by immunoSEQ multiplex PCR, yet TCRdb's version contains in-frame clones alone and is incomplete. The sample lists 100,000 or so clones, 85% to 90% seen once, with over 1.2% in the top ten. A note on this clone: Its specificity is unknown.

The CDR3 consists of 16 residues. Trimming at V came to 3 bases and at J to 5 bases, leaving 4 bases not matched to a gene. Germline V gene data show CDR1 as MNHEY and CDR2 as SMNVEV (reference sequence). This receptor was obtained from an adult in good health. The source material was peripheral blood, sampled on day 0 of AZD1222 vaccination. V and J are TRBV27 and TRBJ1-6; 10 bases fit TRBD1. The DNA of the CDR3 is TGTGCCAGCAGTTTGGCCGGGACAGGGGATAATTCACCCCTCCACTTT. Protein sequence: CASSLAGTGDNSPLHF.